This TCR beta chain was sequenced for a study of cytomegalovirus exposure and HLA in healthy donors. TCRdb's table, derived via immunoSEQ multiplex PCR, lists solely in-frame clones and lacks some. Among some 250,000 clones listed, roughly 91% were seen once. CDR1 and CDR2 from the germline V gene are MNHEY and SMNVEV (reference sequence). The CDR3 has 12 amino acids, counting both end residues. Worth noting for this clone: The DNA is omitted, as the CDR3 cannot be located on it reliably, and the CDR3 follows TCRdb's listing. The same CDR3 can be traced to other DNA sequences in this sample.

The sequence was collected from a young woman in good health and CMV-seronegative. The sequenced sample was PBMCs. J is TRBJ2-2 and V is TRBV27. The CDR3: CASSFGAGELFF.